This T cell receptor (beta chain) was identified in a study of T cell responses to AZD1222 COVID-19 vaccine. About this clone itself: As yet, its antigen is unknown.

Study results and limitations: Spike-specific TCR breadth and depth went up after people got two AZD1222 doses.

Libraries were prepared by immunoSEQ multiplex PCR; TCRdb keeps only in-frame clonotypes and omits some of them. The repertoire table contains under 150,000 clones. V was clipped by 0 bases and J by 4 bases; unmatched bases: 2. The CDR3 runs to 16 residues. The germline CDR1 and CDR2 sequences are SGHTA and FQGNSA. This clonotype was sampled from an adult in good health. Sequenced material: peripheral blood. This chain joins TRBV7-2 and TRBJ2-7; 14 bases are shared with TRBD2. The CDR3 DNA reads as TGTGCCAGCAGCTTAGCGGGACTAGCGGGGGATTACGAGCAGTACTTC. It is translated as CASSLAGLAGDYEQYF. Based on the CDR3 plus reference TRBV7-2 and TRBJ2-7, the full variable domain is GAGVSQSPSNKVTEKGKDVELRCDPISGHTALYWYRQSLGQGLEFLIYFQGNSAPDKSGLPSDRFSAERTGGSVSTLTIQRTQQEDSAVYLCASSLAGLAGDYEQYFGPGTRLTVT.